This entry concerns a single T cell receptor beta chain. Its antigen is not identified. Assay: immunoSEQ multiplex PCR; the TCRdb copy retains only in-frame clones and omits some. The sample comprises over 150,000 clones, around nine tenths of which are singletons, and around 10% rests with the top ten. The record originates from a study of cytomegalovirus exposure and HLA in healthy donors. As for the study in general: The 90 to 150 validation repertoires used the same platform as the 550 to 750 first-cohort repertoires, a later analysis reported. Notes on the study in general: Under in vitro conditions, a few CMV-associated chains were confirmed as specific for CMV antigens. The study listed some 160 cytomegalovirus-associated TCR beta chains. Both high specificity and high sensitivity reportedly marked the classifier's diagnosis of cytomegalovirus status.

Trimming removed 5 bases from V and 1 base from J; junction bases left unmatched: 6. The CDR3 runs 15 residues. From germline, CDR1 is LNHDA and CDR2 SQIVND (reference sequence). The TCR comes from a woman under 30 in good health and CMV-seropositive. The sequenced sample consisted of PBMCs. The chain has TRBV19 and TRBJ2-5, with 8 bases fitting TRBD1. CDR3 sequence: CASSLRDRSQETQYF. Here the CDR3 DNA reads TGTGCCAGTAGTCTCAGGGACAGGTCCCAAGAGACCCAGTACTTC.